Listed here is a single TCR beta chain. Its antigen has not been determined. No much larger clone is present one base from it, and per-base qualities are unavailable. The CDR3 goes from the cysteine to the phenylalanine over 13 residues. The entry retains the CDR3 DNA only, 39 bases that are in frame from base 1. From a lookup of the germline V gene (reference sequence), CDR1 and CDR2 are LGHDT and YNNKEL. This sample is part of a study of blood T cells in healthy people across ages (dated by TCRdb to the mid-2010s). Describing the broader study: In model experiments, template switching captured roughly one uniquely barcoded TCR beta cDNA molecule for every two T cells. Age-related changes in TCR beta repertoire diversity were measured in the study by deep sequencing normalized with unique cDNA molecular identifiers. To avoid experimental bias, donors of different ages were spread randomly across the sequencing lanes. Donors were grouped into four age groups: young (average roughly 15 years), middle-aged (less than 40), aged (around 60) and long-lived (around 80). The study analyzed two additional independent replicas of 1 million unique cDNA reads from the same blood draw for two donors, one aged 18 to 30 and one aged 80 or older.

The donors were a few dozen Caucasian individuals from Russia, aged roughly 6 to 100 years, who were systemically healthy. Each donor gave ten milliliters of peripheral blood, collected into EDTA-treated Vacutainer tubes. Ficoll-Paque density-gradient centrifugation was used to isolate PBMCs, with at least 6.5 million obtained per sample. Total RNA, at least 6 micrograms per sample, was extracted from PBMCs with Trizol reagent. For every donor, flow cytometry on a PBMC aliquot measured the percentage of naive CD45RAhigh/CD27high T cells. Results the study describes overall, beyond this receptor: Observed TCR beta diversity per million T cells fell roughly linearly with age, and a significant reduction was already apparent by age around 44. Estimates of total diversity from one million sequenced T cells were regarded as lower bounds and underestimates. Because the CMV infection status of the donors was unknown, age-related changes in expanded clonotypes may potentially have been confounded. There was a strong correlation between observed TCR beta diversity and the percentage of naive T cells measured by flow cytometry. Conclusive comparison of naive and antigen-experienced compartments was prevented by the profiling of bulk unsorted PBMCs. The long-lived group showed more naive CD4+ T cells, fewer expanded clones and increased TCR diversity than the aged group, suggesting age selection.

The library came from 5' RACE. TCRdb lists the instrument as Illumina HiSeq 2500. A second roughly 6 to 11 cycle PCR used a sample-barcoded 5' primer and a J-beta primer mix. A template-switch 5' adaptor carrying 12 random nucleotides introduced a unique molecular identifier onto each TCR beta cDNA molecule. Each sample yielded at least 2.5 million CDR3-containing paired-end reads. First-strand cDNA was synthesized from all RNA with the Mint cDNA synthesis kit, primed by a TRBC-specific oligonucleotide. After uracil-DNA glycosylase treatment, a first 18-cycle PCR used universal primers M1SS and BC2_uni_R on all cDNA. In the source study's methods: For normalization, 1 million high-quality reads were randomly selected from each sample, with every read carrying a distinct molecular identifier. Instead of being binned into consensus sequences, reads with shared molecular identifiers were discarded. CDR3 identification, clonotype clustering and error correction used MiTCR with a Q25 quality threshold and the strictest error-elimination algorithm. A nonparametric unseen species model with Euler transformation was used to estimate lower-bound total TCR beta diversity. TCRdb took the public reads, trimmed them with fastp at Q25, ran MiXCR for clone calling and kept in-frame beta chains. Each entry is one CDR3 protein sequence, shown with its most common DNA and genes. TCRdb's processing, not the authors' own work, is the source of the V and J calls. The sample table holds hundreds of thousands of distinct CDR3 sequences, of which roughly 53% were seen once. The leading ten clones occupy 30% to 40% of the sample.

The V gene is TRBV3-1 and the J gene is TRBJ2-5; a confident D gene designation cannot be given. The better agreement between TRBJ2-7 and the DNA end casts doubt on the J call. This TCR was sampled from a man in his sixties in good health. Sequencing used blood. The encoded CDR3 is CASSRSTLYEQYF. The nucleotide sequence is given as TGTGCCAGCAGTCGGTCTACCCTATACGAGCAGTACTTC.